The T cell receptor (beta chain) described here comes from a study of shared clonotypes between healthy human individuals. Replicate PCRs run on sorted subsets employed around 200 ng DNA, 30,000 to 35,000 T cell genomes. TCRdb's copy holds only in-frame clones and misses some; the assay was immunoSEQ multiplex PCR. In the table there are approximately 720,000 clones, about two thirds of which are singletons. This clone was observed a handful of times. V dropped 6 bases and J dropped 3 bases, with 8 bases sitting between them. The length of the CDR3 is 12 residues. CDR1 and CDR2 (germline): SNHLY, FYNNEI.

The V call is TRBV2, the J call TRBJ1-1; no firm D call. Sequencing used memory CD4+ T cells sorted from blood. Subset noted: CD45RA-negative fraction. The clonotype originates from a woman aged 30 to 39 in good health. The CDR3, as DNA: TGTGCCAGCAGCCCCCTTGACACTGAAGCTTTCTTT. Encoded protein: CASSPLDTEAFF.